The TCR beta chain under discussion was sequenced for a study of cytomegalovirus exposure and HLA in healthy donors. Study context: Earlier, 150 million to 200 million T cells were analyzed, and more than 100 million unique TCR beta sequences were found among them. General observations from the study: The authors judged a highly shared variant cluster likely a sequencing artifact.

A multiplex PCR was run with 60 Vbeta primers and 13 Jbeta primers. Assay: immunoSEQ multiplex PCR; the TCRdb copy retains only in-frame clones and omits some. This sample yields about 130,000 clones, of which more than 65% are seen a single time; 9.5% to 15% belongs to the top ten. Of note for this clone: The antigen remains undetermined.

This CDR3 comprises 13 residues. V gave up 6 bases and J gave up 8 bases; unmatched junction bases: 9. CDR1 is MNHEY and CDR2 is SVGAGI in the germline V gene. The receptor was isolated from a woman aged 40 to 50 in good health and CMV-seropositive. Material: PBMCs. The rearrangement uses TRBV6-5 and TRBJ1-1; 7 nucleotides line up with TRBD1. As DNA, the CDR3 is TGTGCCAGCAGCTACGAGGCGACAGGGGAAGCTTTCTTT. Translation gives CASSYEATGEAFF.